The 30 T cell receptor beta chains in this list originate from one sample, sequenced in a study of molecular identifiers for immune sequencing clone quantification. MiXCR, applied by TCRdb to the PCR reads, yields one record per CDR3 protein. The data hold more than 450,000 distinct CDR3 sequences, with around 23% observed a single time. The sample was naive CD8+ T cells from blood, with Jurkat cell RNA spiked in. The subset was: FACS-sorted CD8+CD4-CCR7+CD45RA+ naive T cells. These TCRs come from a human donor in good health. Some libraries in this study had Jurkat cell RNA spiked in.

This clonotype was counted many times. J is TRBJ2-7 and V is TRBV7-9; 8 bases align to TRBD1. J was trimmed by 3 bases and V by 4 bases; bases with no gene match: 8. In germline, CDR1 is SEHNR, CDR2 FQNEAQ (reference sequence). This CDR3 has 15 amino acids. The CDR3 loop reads CASSSTGTGYYEQYF. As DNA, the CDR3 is TGTGCCAGCAGCTCCACCGGGACAGGATACTACGAGCAGTACTTC.

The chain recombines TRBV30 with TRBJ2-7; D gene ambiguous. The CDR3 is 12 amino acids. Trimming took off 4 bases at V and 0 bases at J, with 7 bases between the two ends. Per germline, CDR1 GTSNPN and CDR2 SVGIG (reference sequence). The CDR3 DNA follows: TGTGCCTGGAAACCGTCCTCCTACGAGCAGTACTTC. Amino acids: CAWKPSSYEQYF.

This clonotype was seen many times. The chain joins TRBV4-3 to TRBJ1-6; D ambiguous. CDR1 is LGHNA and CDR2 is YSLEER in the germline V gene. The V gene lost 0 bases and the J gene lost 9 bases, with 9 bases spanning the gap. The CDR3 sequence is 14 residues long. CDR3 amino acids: CASSQDREPSPLHF. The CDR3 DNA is TGCGCCAGCAGCCAAGATAGGGAGCCTTCACCCCTCCACTTT.

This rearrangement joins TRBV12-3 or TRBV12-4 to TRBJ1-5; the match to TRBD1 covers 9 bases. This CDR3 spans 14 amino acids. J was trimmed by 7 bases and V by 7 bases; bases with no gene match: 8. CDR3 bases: TGTGCCAGCACTCCCTGGACAGGGGTGCAGCCCCAGCATTTT. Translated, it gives CASTPWTGVQPQHF.

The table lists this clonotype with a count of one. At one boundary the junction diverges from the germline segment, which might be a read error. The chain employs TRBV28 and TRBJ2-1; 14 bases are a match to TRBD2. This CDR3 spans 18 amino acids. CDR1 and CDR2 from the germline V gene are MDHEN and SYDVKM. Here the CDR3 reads CASSSGLAGGPTYNELFF. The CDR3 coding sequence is TGTGCCAGCAGCTCCGGACTAGCGGGAGGCCCTACGTACAATGAGCTGTTCTTC.

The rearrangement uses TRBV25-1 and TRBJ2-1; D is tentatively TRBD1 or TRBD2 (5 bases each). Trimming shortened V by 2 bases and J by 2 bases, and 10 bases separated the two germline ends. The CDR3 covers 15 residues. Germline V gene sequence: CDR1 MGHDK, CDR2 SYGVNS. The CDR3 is CASSEQGRAYNEQFF. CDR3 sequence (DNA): TGTGCCAGCAGTGAACAGGGACGAGCCTACAATGAGCAGTTCTTC.

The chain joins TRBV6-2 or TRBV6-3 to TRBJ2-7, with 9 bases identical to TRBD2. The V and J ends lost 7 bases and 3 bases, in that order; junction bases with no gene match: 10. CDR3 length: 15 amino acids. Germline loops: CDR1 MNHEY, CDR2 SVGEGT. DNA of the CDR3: TGTGCCAGCAAACCGACTAGCGGAGGATACTACGAGCAGTACTTC. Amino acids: CASKPTSGGYYEQYF.

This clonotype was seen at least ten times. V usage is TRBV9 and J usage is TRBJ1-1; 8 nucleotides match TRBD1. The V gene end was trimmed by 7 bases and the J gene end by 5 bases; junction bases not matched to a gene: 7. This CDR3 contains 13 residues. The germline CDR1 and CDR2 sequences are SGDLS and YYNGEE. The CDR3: CASGTGGGTEAFF. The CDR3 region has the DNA TGTGCCAGCGGAACAGGGGGAGGAACTGAAGCTTTCTTT. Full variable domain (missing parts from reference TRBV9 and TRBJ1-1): DSGVTQTPKHLITATGQRVTLRCSPRSGDLSVYWYQQSLDQGLQFLIQYYNGEERAKGNILERFSAQQFPDLHSELNLSSLELGDSALYFCASGTGGGTEAFFGQGTRLTVV.

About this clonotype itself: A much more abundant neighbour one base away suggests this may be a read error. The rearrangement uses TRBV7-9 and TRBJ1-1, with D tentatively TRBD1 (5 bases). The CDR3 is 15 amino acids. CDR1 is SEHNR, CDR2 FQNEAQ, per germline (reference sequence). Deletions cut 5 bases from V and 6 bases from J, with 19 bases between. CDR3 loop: CASSPSLAGDAEAFF. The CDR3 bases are TGTGCCAGCAGCCCCTCTCTCGCGGGGGACGCTGAAGCTTTCTTT.

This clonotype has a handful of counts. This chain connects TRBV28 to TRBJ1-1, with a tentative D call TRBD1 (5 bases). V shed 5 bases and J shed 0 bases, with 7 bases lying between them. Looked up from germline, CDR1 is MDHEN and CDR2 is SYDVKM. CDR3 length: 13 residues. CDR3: CASSDRVNTEAFF. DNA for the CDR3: TGTGCCAGCAGTGACAGAGTGAACACTGAAGCTTTCTTT.

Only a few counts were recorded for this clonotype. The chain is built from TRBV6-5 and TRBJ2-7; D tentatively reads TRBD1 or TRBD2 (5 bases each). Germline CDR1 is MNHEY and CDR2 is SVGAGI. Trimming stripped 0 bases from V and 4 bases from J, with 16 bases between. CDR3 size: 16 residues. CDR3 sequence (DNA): TGTGCCAGCAGTTACTCTGGTTTCCGGGACGGATACGAGCAGTACTTC. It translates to CASSYSGFRDGYEQYF.

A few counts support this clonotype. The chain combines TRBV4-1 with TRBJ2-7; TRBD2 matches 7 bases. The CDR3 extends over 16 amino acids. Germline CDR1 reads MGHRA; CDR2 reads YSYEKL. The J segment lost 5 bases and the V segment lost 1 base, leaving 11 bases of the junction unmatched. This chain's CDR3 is CASSQGLGGSANEQYF. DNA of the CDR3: TGCGCCAGCAGCCAAGGGCTGGGCGGGAGTGCCAACGAGCAGTACTTC.

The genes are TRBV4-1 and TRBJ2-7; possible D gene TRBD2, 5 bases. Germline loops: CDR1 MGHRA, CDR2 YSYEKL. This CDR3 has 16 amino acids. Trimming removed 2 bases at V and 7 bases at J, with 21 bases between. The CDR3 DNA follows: TGCGCCAGCAGCCAAACACCGGGCCGGACTTTTGAGGAGCAGTACTTC. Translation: CASSQTPGRTFEEQYF.

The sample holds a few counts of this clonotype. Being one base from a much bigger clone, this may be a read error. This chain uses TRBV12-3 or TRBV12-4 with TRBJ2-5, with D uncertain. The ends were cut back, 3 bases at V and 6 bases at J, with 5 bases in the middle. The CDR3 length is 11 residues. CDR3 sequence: CASSFSKTQYF. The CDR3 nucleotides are TGTGCCAGCAGTTTTTCAAAGACCCAGTACTTC.

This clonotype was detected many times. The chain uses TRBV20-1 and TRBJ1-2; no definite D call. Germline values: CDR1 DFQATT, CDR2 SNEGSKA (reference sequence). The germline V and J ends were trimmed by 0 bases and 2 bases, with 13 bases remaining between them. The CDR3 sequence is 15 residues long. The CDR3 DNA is TGCAGTGCTAGAGATCGTGCCACCAGCAACTATGGCTACACCTTC. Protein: CSARDRATSNYGYTF.

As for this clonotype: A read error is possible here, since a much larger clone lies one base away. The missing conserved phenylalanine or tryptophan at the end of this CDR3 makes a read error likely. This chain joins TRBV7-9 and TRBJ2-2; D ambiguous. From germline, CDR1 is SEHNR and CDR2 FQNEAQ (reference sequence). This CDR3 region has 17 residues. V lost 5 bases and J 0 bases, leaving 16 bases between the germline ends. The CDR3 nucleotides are TGTGCCAGCAGCCACCATCTTGGGCTCGCGAACACCGGGGAGCTGTTTCTT. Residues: CASSHHLGLANTGELFL.

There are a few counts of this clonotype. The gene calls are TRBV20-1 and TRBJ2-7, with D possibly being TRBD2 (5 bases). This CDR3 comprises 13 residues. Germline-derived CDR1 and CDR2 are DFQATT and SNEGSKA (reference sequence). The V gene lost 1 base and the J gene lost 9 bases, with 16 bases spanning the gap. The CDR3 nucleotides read TGCAGTGCTAGAGTGGGCGGCTACGAGGGGCAGTACTTC. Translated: CSARVGGYEGQYF.

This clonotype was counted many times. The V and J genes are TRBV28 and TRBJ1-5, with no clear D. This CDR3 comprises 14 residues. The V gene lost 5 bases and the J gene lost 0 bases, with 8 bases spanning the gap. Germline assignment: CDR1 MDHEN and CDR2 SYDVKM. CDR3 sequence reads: CASSILASNQPQHF. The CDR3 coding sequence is TGTGCCAGCAGTATTTTAGCTAGCAATCAGCCCCAGCATTTT.

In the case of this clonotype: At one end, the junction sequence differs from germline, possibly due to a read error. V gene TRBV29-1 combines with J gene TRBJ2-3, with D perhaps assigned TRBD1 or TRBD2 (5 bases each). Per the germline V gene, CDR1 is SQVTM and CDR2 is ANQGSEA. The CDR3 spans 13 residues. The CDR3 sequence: CRVEGQGSNTPYF. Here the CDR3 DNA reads TGCCGCGTTGAAGGACAAGGGAGCAATACGCCGTATTTT.

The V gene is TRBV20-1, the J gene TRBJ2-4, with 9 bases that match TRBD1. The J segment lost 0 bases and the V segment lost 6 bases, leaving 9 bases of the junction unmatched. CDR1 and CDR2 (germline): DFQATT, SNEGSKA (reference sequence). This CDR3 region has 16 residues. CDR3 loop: CSAPTGGAVAKNIQYF. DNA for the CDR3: TGCAGTGCCCCGACAGGGGGGGCAGTAGCCAAAAACATTCAGTACTTC.

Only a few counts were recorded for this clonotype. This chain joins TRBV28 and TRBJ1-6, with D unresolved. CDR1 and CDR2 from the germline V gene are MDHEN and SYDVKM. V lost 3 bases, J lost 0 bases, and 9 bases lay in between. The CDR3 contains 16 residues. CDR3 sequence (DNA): TGTGCCAGCAGTTTGATGAGGAGCTCCTATAATTCACCCCTCCACTTT. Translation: CASSLMRSSYNSPLHF.

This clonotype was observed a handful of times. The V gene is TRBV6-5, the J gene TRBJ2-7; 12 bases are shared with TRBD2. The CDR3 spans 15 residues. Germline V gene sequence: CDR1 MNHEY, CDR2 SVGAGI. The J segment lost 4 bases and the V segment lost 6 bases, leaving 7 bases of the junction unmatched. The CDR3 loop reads CASSALAGGVYEQYF. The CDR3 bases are TGTGCCAGCAGCGCACTAGCGGGGGGCGTATACGAGCAGTACTTC.

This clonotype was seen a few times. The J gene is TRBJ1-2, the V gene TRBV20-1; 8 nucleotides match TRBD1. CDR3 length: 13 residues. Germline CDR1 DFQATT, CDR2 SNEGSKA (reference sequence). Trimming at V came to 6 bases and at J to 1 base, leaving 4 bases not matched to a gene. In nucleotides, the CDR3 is TGCAGTGCCCAGGGGGCCCTTAACTATGGCTACACCTTC. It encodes CSAQGALNYGYTF.

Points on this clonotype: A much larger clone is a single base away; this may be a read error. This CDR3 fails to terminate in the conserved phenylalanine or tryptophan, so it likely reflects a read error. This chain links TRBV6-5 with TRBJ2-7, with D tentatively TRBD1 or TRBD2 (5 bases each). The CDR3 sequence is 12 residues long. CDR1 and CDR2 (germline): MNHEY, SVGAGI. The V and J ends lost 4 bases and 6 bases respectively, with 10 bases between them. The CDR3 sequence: CASSSGTLEQYL. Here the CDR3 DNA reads TGTGCCAGCAGTTCCGGGACCCTCGAGCAGTACCTC.

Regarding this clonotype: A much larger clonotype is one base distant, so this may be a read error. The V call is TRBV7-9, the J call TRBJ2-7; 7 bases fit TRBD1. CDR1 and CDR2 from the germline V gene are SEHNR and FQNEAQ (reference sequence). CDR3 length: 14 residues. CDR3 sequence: CAGSPGTAYYEQYF. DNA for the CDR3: TGTGCCGGCAGCCCAGGGACAGCTTACTACGAGCAGTACTTC.

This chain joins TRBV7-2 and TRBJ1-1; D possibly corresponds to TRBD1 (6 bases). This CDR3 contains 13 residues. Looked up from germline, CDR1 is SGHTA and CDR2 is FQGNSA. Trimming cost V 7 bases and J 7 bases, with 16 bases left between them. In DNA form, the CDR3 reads TGTGCCAGCACCCGATTAGGGGGGTATGAAGCTTTCTTT. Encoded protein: CASTRLGGYEAFF.

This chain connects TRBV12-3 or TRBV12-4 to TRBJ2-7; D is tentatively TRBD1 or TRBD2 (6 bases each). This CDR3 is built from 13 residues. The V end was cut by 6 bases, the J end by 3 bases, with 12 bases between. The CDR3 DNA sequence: TGTGCCAGCAGCCTCGGGGGCCGCTACGAGCAGTACTTC. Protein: CASSLGGRYEQYF.

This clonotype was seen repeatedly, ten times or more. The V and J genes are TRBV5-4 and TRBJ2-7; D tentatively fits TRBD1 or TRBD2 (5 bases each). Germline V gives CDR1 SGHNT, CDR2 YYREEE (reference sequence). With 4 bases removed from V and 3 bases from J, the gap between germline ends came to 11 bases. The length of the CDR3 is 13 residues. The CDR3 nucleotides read TGTGCCAGCAGCGCCGGGACCCTCTACGAGCAGTACTTC. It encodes CASSAGTLYEQYF.

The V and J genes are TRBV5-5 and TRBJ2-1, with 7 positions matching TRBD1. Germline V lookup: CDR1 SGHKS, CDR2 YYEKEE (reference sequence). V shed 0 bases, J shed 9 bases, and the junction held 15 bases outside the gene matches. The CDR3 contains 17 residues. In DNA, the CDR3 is TGTGCCAGCAGCTTGGGCGAGGGGGCGCAGGGGAACCGTGAGCAGTTCTTC. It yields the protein CASSLGEGAQGNREQFF.

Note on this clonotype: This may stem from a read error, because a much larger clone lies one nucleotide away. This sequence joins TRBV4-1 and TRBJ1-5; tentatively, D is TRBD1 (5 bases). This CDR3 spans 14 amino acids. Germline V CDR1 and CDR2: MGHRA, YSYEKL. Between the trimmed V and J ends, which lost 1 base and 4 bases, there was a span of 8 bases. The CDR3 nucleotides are TGCGCCAGCAGCCAAGGGTCAGGGAATCAGCCCCAGCATTTT. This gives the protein CASSQGSGNQPQHF.